This T cell receptor beta chain was sequenced during a study of T cell repertoires in cytomegalovirus infection. Background on the study: Public TCR beta signature analysis indicated the presence of both CMV infection and matching HLA type. Findings and caveats of the study: Ex vivo, HLA-C-restricted CMV-specific TCR beta clonotypes prevailed over the rest of the response. Cumulated frequencies of public TCR beta families served to identify carriers of CMV plus the relevant HLA.

As for this clonotype: Its target is not known.

With V trimmed by 3 bases and J by 5 bases, 3 bases remained unmatched. The CDR3 has 13 residues. Germline-derived CDR1 and CDR2 are SQVTM and ANQGSEA. In TCRdb, the reads were re-called with MiXCR into one record per CDR3 protein. The sample includes approximately 100,000 distinct CDR3 sequences, less than 25% of them seen just once. The V call is TRBV29-1, the J call TRBJ2-2, with 7 bases aligning to TRBD2. The clonotype comes from a human donor in good health (CMV status not recorded). Some clones in this sample may be carry-over from other donors' samples. The sequencing input was CD8+ T cells from PBMCs. The CDR3 region has the DNA TGCAGCGTTGAGGGGGGGGGGACCGGGGAGCTGTTTTTT. Translation: CSVEGGGTGELFF.